This T cell receptor (beta chain) was captured in a study of cytomegalovirus exposure and HLA in healthy donors. The PCR made use of 60 Vbeta and 13 Jbeta primers. The table came from immunoSEQ multiplex PCR; TCRdb's copy has only in-frame clones and leaves some out. The repertoire consists of under 150,000 clones, with 75% to 85% occurring once and the leading ten covering roughly 1.2%. To note about this clone: Its target is unknown.

Study-level results: Indistinguishable V segments, including TRBV6-2 and TRBV6-3, were excluded. Productive status was seen about 87% or about 30% of the time for most TCR beta V segments in an earlier analysis. With later analysis, a missense DCLRE1C variant became linked to TCR beta V- and J-gene trimming.

V lost 7 bases to trimming and J lost 8 bases; unmatched junction nucleotides: 9. Germline CDR1 SGDLS, CDR2 YYNGEE. The CDR3 contains 14 residues. V usage is TRBV9 and J usage is TRBJ1-4, with 9 positions matching TRBD1. The sequence came from a girl under 10 years old in good health and CMV-seronegative. The sample was PBMCs. CDR3 sequence (DNA): TGTGCCAGCGAAGGACAGGGGCGGGGAGAAAAACTGTTTTTT. As protein: CASEGQGRGEKLFF.